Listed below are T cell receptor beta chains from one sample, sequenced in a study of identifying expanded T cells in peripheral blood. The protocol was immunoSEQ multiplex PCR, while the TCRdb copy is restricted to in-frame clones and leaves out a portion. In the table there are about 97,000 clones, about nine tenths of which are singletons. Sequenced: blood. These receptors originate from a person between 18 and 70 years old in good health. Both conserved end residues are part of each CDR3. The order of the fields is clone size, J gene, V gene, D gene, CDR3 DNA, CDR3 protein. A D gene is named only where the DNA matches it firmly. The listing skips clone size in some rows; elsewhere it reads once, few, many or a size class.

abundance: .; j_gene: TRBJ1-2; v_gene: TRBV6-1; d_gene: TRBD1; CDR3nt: TGTGCCAGCAGTGAGCAGGGGGACGGCGGCTACACCTTC; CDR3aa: CASSEQGDGGYTF
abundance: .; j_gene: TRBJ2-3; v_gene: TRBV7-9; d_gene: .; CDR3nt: TGTGCCAGCAGCTCACCCTCTAGGAATCCCGCAGATACGCAGTATTTT; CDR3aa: CASSSPSRNPADTQYF
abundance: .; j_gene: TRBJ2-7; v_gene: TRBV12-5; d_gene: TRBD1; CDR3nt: TGTGCTAGTGGTACGGGACAGGGGGCGCGAGAGCAGTACTTC; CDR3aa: CASGTGQGAREQYF
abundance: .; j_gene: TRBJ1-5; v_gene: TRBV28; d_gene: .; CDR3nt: TGTGCCAGCAGTTTGATTGCTGATAATCAGCCCCAGCATTTT; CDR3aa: CASSLIADNQPQHF
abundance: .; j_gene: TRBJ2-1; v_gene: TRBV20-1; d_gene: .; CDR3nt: TGCAGTGCGTATAGTAGCAGGGCTCGCGTCTTC; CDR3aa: CSAYSSRARVF
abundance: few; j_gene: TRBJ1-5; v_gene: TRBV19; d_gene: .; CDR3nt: TGTGCCAGTAGTATAGGGGAACCGCATCAGCCCCAGCATTTT; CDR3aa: CASSIGEPHQPQHF
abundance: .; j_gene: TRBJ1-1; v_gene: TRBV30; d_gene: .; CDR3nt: TGTGCCTGGATAGGAGATGGTACTGAAGCTTTCTTT; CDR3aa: CAWIGDGTEAFF
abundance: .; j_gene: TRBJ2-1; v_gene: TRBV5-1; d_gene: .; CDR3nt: TGCGCCAGCAGCCCCGGTTCGGGAAGTGAGCAGTTCTTC; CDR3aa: CASSPGSGSEQFF
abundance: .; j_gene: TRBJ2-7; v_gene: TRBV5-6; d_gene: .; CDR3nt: TGTGCCAGCAGCCCTAATCCCAGACAGGTGTCCCCCTACGAGCAGTACTTC; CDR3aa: CASSPNPRQVSPYEQYF
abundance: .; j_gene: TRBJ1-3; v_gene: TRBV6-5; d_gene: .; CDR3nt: TGTGCCAGCAGTTACGGAGGGACTGGAAACACCATATATTTT; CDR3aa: CASSYGGTGNTIYF
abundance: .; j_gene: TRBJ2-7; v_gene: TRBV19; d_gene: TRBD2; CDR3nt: TGTGCCACTTCTACTAGCGGGAATTACGAGCAGTACTTC; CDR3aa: CATSTSGNYEQYF
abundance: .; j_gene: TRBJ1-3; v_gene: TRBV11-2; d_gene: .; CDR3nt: TGTGCCAGCAGCTTAACGGGGTCAATGATTAGCTCTGGAAACACCATATATTTT; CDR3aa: CASSLTGSMISSGNTIYF
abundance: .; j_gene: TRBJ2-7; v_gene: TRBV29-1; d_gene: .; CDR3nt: TGCAGCGCGAGGAGGGGAGAAACTGACGAGCAGTACTTC; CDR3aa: CSARRGETDEQYF
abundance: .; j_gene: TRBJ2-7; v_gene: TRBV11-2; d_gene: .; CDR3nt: TGTGCCAGCAGCCAACTGGGGCCCACCTACGAGCAGTACTTC; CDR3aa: CASSQLGPTYEQYF
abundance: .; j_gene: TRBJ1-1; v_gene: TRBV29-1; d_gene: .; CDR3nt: TGCAGCGTGAGAGGACAGCCAAGCACTGAAGCTTTCTTT; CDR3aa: CSVRGQPSTEAFF
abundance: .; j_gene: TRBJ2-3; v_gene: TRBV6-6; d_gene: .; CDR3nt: TGTGCCAGCAGTTGGAGGAGCACAGATACGCAGTATTTT; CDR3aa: CASSWRSTDTQYF
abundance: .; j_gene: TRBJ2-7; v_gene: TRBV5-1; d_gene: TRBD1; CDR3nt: TGCGCCAGCAAGGATTACGGACAGGATTACGAGCAGTACTTC; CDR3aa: CASKDYGQDYEQYF
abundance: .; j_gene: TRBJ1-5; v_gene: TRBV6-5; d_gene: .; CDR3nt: TGTGCCAGCAGTTACAATCCGGATCAGCCCCAGCATTTT; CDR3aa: CASSYNPDQPQHF
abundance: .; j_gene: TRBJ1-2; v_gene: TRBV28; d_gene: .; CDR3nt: TGTGCCAGCAGTTTGACAAGGGGCTACACCTTC; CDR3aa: CASSLTRGYTF
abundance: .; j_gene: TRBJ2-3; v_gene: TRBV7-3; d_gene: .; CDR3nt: TGTGCCAGCAGCCAGACGGGGGCTAGCACAGATACGCAGTATTTT; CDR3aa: CASSQTGASTDTQYF
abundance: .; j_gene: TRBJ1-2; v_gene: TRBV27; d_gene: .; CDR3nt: TGTGCCAGCAGTTTAGAGGGAGCGGATGGCTACACCTTC; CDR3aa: CASSLEGADGYTF
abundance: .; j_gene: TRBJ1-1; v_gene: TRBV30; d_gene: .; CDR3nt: TGTGCCTGGAGTGGGGATCGAAAGTCGGTCGGGAGGGCTGAAGCTTTCTTT; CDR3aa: CAWSGDRKSVGRAEAFF
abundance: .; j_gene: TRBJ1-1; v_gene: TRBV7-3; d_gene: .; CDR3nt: TGTGCCAGCAGCCAAATAGGTGGGAGCACTGAAGCTTTCTTT; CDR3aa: CASSQIGGSTEAFF
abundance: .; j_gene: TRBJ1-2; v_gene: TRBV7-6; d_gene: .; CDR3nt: TGTGCCAGCAGCCCCGCGGGGGGCGGCTATGGCTACACCTTC; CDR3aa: CASSPAGGGYGYTF
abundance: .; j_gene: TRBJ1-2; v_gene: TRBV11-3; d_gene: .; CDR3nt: TGTGCCAGCAGCTACGGAGAGGGGGATGGCTACACCTTC; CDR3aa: CASSYGEGDGYTF
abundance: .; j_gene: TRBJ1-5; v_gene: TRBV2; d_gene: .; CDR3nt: TGTGCCAGCAGTGTGGGGACGGTCAATCAGCCCCAGCATTTT; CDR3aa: CASSVGTVNQPQHF
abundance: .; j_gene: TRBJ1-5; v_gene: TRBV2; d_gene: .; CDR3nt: TGTGCCAGCAGTTCAGGGAAGGGTCAGCCCCAGCATTTT; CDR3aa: CASSSGKGQPQHF
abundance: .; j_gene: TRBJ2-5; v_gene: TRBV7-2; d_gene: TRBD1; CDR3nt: TGTGCCAGCAGCCAATCGACAGGGGAAGAGACCCAGTACTTC; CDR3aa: CASSQSTGEETQYF
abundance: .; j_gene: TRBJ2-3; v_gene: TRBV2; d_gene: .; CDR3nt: TGTGCCAGCAGTGTGACAGATACGCAGTATTTT; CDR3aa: CASSVTDTQYF
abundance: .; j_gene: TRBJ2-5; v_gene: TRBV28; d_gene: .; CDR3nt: TGTGCCAGCAGTTCCCTCAGAGAGACCCAGTACTTC; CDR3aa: CASSSLRETQYF
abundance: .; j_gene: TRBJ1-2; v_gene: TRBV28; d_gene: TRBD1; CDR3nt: TGTGCCAGCAGAGAGACAGGGGGCGACTATGGCTACACCTTC; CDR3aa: CASRETGGDYGYTF
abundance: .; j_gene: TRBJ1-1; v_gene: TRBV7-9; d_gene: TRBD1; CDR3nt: TGTGCCAGCAGCTTCGACAGGGAGAACACTGAAGCTTTCTTT; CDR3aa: CASSFDRENTEAFF
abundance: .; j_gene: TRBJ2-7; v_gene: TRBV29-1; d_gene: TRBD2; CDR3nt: TGCAGCGTCCAGACTAGCGGAACCTACGAGCAGTACTTC; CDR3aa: CSVQTSGTYEQYF
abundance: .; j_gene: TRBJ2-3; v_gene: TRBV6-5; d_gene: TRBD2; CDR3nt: TGTGCCAGCAGTTACTCAAGCGGGGCTAGCACAGATACGCAGTATTTT; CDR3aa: CASSYSSGASTDTQYF
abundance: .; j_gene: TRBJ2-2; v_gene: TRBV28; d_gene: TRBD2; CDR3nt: TGTGCCAGCAGTTTCGCTGGGAGGGTTAGCGGGGAGCTGTTTTTT; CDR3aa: CASSFAGRVSGELFF
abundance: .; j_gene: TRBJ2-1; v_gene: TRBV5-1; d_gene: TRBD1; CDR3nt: TGCGCCAGCAGCTTGCGCACAGGGGGCACGAATGAGCAGTTCTTC; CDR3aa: CASSLRTGGTNEQFF
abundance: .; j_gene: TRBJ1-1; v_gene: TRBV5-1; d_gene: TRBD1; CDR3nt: TGCGCCAGCAGCTTCGACAGGGTAAACACTGAAGCTTTCTTT; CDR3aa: CASSFDRVNTEAFF
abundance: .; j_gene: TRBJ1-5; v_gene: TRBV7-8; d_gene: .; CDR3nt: TGTGCCAGCAGCTTCCCCAGGGGACCGTCTGGTAATCAGCCCCAGCATTTT; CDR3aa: CASSFPRGPSGNQPQHF
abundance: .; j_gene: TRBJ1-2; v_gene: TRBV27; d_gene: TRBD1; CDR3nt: TGTGCCAGCAGTGCGGGACAGGGTTTTGGCTATGGCTACACCTTC; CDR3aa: CASSAGQGFGYGYTF
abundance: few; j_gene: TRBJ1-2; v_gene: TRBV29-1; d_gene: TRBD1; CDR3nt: TGCAGCGTTGTGGGACAGGGGAACTATGGCTACACCTTC; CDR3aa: CSVVGQGNYGYTF
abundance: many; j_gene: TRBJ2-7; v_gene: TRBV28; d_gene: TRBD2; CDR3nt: TGTGCCAGCAGCTCCGGGGAGGGCGGCGACGAGCAGTACTTC; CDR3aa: CASSSGEGGDEQYF
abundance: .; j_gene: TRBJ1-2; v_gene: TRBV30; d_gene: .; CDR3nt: TGTGCCGGCTGGGCCCGGGAGGGCTACACCTTC; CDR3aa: CAGWAREGYTF
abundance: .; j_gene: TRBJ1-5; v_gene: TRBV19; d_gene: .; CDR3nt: TGTGCCAGTAGTATTGCGGGGAATCAGCCCCAGCATTTT; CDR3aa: CASSIAGNQPQHF
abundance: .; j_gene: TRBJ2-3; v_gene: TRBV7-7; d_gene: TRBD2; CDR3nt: TGTGCCAGCAGCCCCCTTAGCGGGTCACCCTTTACTTCCTCAGGGGATACGCAGTATTTT; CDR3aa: CASSPLSGSPFTSSGDTQYF
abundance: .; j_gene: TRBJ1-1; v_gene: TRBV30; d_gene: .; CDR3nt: TGTGCCTGGAGTATCCTCGCTTATGCCGGGACTGAAGCTTTCTTT; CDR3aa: CAWSILAYAGTEAFF
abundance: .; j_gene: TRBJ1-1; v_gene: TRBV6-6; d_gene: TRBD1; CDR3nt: TGTGCCAGCAGCCCCCAGGGGGACAGGGGAACTTTCTTT; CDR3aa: CASSPQGDRGTFF
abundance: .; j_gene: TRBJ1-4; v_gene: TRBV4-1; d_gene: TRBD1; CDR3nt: TGCGCCAGCAGCCCGAGGGGACAGGGCGACGAAAAACTGTTTTTT; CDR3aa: CASSPRGQGDEKLFF
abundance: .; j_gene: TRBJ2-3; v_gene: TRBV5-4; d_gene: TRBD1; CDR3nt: TGTGCCAGCAGCTCGGGACAGACCAGCACAGATACGCAGTATTTT; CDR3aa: CASSSGQTSTDTQYF
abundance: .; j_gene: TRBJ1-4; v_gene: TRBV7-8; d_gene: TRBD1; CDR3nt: TGTGCCAGCAGCTTACAGGGACAGGGGAAAGAAAAACTGTTTTTT; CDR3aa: CASSLQGQGKEKLFF
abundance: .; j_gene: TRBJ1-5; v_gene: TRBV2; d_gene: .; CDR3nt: TGTGCCAGCAGACTTGGACAGCTCAATCAGCCCCAGCATTTT; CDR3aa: CASRLGQLNQPQHF